This TCR beta chain was captured by sequencing in a study of OX40 agonist ivuxolimab in advanced cancers. Study-wide background: Dose-escalation patients' cancers were hepatocellular carcinoma, melanoma, renal cell or head and neck cancer.

The repertoire was sequenced with immunoSEQ multiplex PCR; TCRdb's copy has only in-frame clones and lacks some. The sample shows 40,000 to 60,000 clones, 75% to 80% of them seen only once. Any history of autoimmune disease or systemic immunosuppression disqualified patients. The CDR3 consists of 15 residues. Losses at the gene ends were 1 base for V and 4 bases for J; bases not matched to a gene: 5. The germline V gene has CDR1 MGHRA and CDR2 YSYEKL. V and J are TRBV4-1 and TRBJ2-5, with 8 bases fitting TRBD2. This clonotype was sampled from an adult with an advanced solid tumor such as melanoma, head and neck, liver or kidney cancer. The specimen comprised CD4+ or CD8+ T cells sorted from blood, sampled in a trial of the OX40 agonist ivuxolimab. DNA of the CDR3: TGCGCCAGCAGCCAAGTCGAGCGGGAGCTAGAGACCCAGTACTTC. Translated: CASSQVERELETQYF.